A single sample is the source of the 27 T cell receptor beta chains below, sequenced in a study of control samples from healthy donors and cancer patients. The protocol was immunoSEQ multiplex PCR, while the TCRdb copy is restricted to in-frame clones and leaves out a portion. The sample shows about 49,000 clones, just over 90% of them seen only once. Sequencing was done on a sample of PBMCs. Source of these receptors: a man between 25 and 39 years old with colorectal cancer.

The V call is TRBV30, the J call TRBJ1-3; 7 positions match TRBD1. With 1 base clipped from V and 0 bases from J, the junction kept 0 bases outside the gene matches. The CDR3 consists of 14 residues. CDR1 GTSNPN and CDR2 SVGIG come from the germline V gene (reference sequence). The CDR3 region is CAWSAGGSGNTIYF. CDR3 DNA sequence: TGTGCCTGGAGTGCAGGGGGCTCTGGAAACACCATATATTTT. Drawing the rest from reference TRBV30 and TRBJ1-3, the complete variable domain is SQTIHQWPATLVQPVGSPLSLECTVEGTSNPNLYWYRQAAGRGLQLLFYSVGIGQISSEVPQNLSASRPQDRQFILSSKKLLLSDSGFYLCAWSAGGSGNTIYFGEGSWLTVV.

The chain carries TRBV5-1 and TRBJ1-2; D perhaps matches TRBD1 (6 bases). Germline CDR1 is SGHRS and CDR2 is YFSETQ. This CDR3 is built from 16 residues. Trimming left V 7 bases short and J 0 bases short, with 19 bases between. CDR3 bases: TGCGCCAGCTCACCGAGGGGGGCATCGGCTAACTATGGCTACACCTTC. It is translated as CASSPRGASANYGYTF.

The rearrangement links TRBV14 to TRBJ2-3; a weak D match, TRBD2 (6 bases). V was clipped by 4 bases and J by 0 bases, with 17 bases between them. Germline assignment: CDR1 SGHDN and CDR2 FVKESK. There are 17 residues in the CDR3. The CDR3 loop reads CASSLRTPGASTDTQYF. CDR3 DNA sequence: TGTGCCAGCAGCCTCCGAACCCCGGGAGCTAGCACAGATACGCAGTATTTT.

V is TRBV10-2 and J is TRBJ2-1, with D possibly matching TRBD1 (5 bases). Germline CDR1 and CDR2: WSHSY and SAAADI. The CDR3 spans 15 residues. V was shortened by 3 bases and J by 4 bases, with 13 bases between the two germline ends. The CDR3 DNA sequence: TGCGCCAGCAGTGACCCAGGGAAGGGGTACAATGAGCAGTTCTTC. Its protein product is CASSDPGKGYNEQFF.

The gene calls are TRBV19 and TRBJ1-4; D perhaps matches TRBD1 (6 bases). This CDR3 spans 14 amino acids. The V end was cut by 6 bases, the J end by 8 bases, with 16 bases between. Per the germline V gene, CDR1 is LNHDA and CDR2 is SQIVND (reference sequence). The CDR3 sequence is CASSIMLGGEKLFF. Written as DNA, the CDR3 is TGTGCCAGTAGCATCATGCTCGGGGGCGAAAAACTGTTTTTT.

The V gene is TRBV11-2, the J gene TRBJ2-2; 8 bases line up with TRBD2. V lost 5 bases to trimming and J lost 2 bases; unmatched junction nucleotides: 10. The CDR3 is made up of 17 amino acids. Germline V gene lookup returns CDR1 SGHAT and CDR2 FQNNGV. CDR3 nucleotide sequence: TGTGCCAGCAGCCCTTTTTTAGCGGGGATTAACACCGGGGAGCTGTTTTTT. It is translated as CASSPFLAGINTGELFF. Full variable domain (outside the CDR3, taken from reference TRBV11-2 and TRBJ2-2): EAGVAQSPRYKIIEKRQSVAFWCNPISGHATLYWYQQILGQGPKLLIQFQNNGVVDDSQLPKDRFSAERLKGVDSTLKIQPAKLEDSAVYLCASSPFLAGINTGELFFGEGSRLTVL.

DNA of the CDR3: TGCGCCAGCAGCTTGGGGCACGGGGGCTACAATGAGCAGTTCTTC. Amino acids: CASSLGHGGYNEQFF. J is TRBJ2-1 and V is TRBV5-1; D might be TRBD2 (6 bases). Trimming took 0 bases from V and 3 from J, leaving 10 bases between them. The germline V gene encodes CDR1 SGHRS and CDR2 YFSETQ. The CDR3 contains 15 residues. Supplemented by reference TRBV5-1 and TRBJ2-1, the full variable domain reads KAGVTQTPRYLIKTRGQQVTLSCSPISGHRSVSWYQQTPGQGLQFLFEYFSETQRNKGNFPGRFSGRQFSNSRSEMNVSTLELGDSALYLCASSLGHGGYNEQFFGPGTRLTVL.

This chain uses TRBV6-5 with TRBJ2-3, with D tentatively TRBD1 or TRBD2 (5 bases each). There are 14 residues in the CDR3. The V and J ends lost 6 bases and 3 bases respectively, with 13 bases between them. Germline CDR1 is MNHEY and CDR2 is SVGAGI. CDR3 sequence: CASSDGAGTDTQYF. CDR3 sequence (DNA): TGTGCCAGCAGCGACGGGGCAGGTACAGATACGCAGTATTTT.

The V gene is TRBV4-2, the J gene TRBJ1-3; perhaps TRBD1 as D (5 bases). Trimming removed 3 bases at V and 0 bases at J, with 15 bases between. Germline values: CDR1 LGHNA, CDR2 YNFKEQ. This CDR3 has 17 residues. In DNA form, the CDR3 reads TGTGCCAGCAGCCAGGACACCAGGACGGTCTCTGGAAACACCATATATTTT. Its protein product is CASSQDTRTVSGNTIYF.

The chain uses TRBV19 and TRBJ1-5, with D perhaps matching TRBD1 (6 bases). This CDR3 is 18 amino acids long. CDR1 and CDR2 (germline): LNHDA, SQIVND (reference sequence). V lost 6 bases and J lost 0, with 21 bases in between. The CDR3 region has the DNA TGTGCCAGTAGCAGAAGCGGACAGCTACCTATTAGCAATCAGCCCCAGCATTTT. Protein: CASSRSGQLPISNQPQHF.

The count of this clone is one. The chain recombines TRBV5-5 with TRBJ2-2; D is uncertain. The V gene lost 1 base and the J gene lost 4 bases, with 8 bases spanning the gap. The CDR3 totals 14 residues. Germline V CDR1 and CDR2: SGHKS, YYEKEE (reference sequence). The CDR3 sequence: CASSLSWITGELFF. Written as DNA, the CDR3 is TGTGCCAGCAGCTTGTCGTGGATCACCGGGGAGCTGTTTTTT.

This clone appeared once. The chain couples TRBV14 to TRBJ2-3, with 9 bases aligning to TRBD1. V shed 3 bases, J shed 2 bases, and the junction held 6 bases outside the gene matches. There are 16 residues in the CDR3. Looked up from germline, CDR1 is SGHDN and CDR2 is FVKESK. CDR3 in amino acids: CASSHLRDRVTDTQYF. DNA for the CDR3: TGTGCCAGCAGCCATCTAAGGGACAGGGTCACAGATACGCAGTATTTT.

The CDR3 sequence is CASSQDDEGPYSGNTIYF. CDR3 nucleotide sequence: TGTGCCAGCAGCCAAGATGACGAGGGCCCGTACTCTGGAAACACCATATATTTT. The chain recombines TRBV4-2 with TRBJ1-3; D ambiguous. Germline loops: CDR1 LGHNA, CDR2 YNFKEQ. The CDR3 is 18 amino acids. Trimming stripped 0 bases from V and 0 bases from J, with 15 bases between.

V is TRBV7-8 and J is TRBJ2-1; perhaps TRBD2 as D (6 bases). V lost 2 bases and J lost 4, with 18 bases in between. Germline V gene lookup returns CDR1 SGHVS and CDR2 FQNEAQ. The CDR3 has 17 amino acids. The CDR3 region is CASSLRSSGYVYNEQFF. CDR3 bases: TGTGCCAGCAGCTTAAGATCGAGCGGGTATGTATACAATGAGCAGTTCTTC.

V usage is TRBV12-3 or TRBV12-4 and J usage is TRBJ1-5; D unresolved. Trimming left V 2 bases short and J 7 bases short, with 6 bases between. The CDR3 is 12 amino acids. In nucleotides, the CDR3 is TGTGCCAGCAGTTTAAGGGCCCAGCCCCAGCATTTT. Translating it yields CASSLRAQPQHF.

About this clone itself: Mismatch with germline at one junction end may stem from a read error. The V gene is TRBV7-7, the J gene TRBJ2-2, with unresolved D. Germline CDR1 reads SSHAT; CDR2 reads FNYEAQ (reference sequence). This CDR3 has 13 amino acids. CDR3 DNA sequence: TGTGCTAGCAGCCGCCCGAGCACCGGGGAGCTGTTTTTT. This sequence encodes CASSRPSTGELFF.

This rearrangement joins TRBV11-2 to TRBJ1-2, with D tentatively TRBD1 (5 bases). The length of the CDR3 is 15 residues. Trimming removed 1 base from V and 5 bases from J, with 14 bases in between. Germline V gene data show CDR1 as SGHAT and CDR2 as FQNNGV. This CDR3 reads CASSLGGTGLYGYTF. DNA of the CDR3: TGTGCCAGCAGCTTAGGGGGGACGGGACTTTATGGCTACACCTTC.

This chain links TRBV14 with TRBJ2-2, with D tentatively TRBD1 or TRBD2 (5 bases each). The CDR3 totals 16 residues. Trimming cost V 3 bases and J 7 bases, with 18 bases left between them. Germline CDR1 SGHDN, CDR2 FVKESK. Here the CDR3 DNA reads TGTGCCAGCAGCCAGGGACCGGGGCATTTGAGCGGGGAGCTGTTTTTT. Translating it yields CASSQGPGHLSGELFF.

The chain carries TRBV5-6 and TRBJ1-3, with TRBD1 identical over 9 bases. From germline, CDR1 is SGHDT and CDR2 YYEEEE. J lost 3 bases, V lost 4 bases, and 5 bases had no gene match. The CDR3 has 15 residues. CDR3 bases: TGTGCCAGCAGCGGGACAGGGCTGGGTGGAAACACCATATATTTT. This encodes CASSGTGLGGNTIYF. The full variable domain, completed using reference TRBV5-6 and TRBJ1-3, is DAGVTQSPTHLIKTRGQQVTLRCSPKSGHDTVSWYQQALGQGPQFIFQYYEEEERQRGNFPDRFSGHQFPNYSSELNVNALLLGDSALYLCASSGTGLGGNTIYFGEGSWLTVV.

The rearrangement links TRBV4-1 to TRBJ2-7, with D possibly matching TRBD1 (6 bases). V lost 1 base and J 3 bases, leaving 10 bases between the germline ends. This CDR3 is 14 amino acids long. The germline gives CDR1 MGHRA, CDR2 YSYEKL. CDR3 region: CASSQVQGIYEQYF. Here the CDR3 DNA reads TGCGCCAGCAGCCAAGTTCAGGGGATCTACGAGCAGTACTTC.

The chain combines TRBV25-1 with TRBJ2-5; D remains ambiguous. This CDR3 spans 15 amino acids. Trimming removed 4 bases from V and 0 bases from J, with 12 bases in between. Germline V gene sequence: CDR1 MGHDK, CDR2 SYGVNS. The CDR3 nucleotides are TGTGCCAGCAGTGGTCACGAGGCCTACCAAGAGACCCAGTACTTC. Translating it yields CASSGHEAYQETQYF. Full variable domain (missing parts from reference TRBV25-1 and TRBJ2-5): EADIYQTPRYLVIGTGKKITLECSQTMGHDKMYWYQQDPGMELHLIHYSYGVNSTEKGDLSSESTVSRIRTEHFPLTLESARPSHTSQYLCASSGHEAYQETQYFGPGTRLLVL.

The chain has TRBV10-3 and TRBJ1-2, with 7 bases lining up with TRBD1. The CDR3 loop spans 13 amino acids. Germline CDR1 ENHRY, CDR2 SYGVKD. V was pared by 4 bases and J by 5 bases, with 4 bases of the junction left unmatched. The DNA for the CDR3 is TGTGCCATCAGTGGACAGGGCATTTATGGCTACACCTTC. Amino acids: CAISGQGIYGYTF.

CDR3 sequence: CASSRDYQETQYF. In DNA, the CDR3 is TGTGCCAGCAGTAGGGACTACCAAGAGACCCAGTACTTC. This chain connects TRBV11-3 to TRBJ2-5, with D maybe TRBD2 (6 bases). The CDR3 runs to 13 residues. The V end was cut by 6 bases, the J end by 0 bases, with 8 bases between. The germline V gene has CDR1 SGHNT and CDR2 YENEEA.

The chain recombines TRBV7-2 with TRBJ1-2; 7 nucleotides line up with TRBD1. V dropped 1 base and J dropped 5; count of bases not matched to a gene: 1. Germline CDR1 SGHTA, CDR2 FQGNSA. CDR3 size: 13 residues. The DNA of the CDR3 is TGTGCCAGCAGCTTAGAGGGGGCGTATGGCTACACCTTC. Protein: CASSLEGAYGYTF.

Here the CDR3 DNA reads TGCGCCAGCAGCGAAACAGGCTCCTCTGGAAACACCATATATTTT. It encodes CASSETGSSGNTIYF. The chain has TRBV5-1 and TRBJ1-3, with D perhaps TRBD1 (5 bases). The germline V gene has CDR1 SGHRS and CDR2 YFSETQ. V was shortened by 4 bases and J by 0 bases, with 11 bases between the two germline ends. CDR3 length: 15 amino acids.

The CDR3 DNA sequence: TGTGCCAGCTCACCTAACGACAGGCCAACCTACGAGCAGTACTTC. Amino acids: CASSPNDRPTYEQYF. The V call is TRBV18, the J call TRBJ2-7, with D possibly TRBD1 on 6 matching bases. V was shortened by 3 bases and J by 2 bases, with 14 bases between the two germline ends. Germline-derived CDR1 and CDR2 are KGHSH and LQKENI. The CDR3 extends over 15 amino acids.

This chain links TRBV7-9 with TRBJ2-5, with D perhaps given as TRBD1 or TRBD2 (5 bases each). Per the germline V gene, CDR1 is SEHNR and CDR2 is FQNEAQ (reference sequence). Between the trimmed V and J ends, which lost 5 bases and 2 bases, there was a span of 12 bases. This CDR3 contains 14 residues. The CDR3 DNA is TGTGCCAGCAGCCCCGGGGCAGGGCAAGAGACCCAGTACTTC. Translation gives CASSPGAGQETQYF. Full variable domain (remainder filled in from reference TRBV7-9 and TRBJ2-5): DTGVSQNPRHKITKRGQNVTFRCDPISEHNRLYWYRQTLGQGPEFLTYFQNEAQLEKSRLLSDRFSAERPKGSFSTLEIQRTEQGDSAMYLCASSPGAGQETQYFGPGTRLLVL.